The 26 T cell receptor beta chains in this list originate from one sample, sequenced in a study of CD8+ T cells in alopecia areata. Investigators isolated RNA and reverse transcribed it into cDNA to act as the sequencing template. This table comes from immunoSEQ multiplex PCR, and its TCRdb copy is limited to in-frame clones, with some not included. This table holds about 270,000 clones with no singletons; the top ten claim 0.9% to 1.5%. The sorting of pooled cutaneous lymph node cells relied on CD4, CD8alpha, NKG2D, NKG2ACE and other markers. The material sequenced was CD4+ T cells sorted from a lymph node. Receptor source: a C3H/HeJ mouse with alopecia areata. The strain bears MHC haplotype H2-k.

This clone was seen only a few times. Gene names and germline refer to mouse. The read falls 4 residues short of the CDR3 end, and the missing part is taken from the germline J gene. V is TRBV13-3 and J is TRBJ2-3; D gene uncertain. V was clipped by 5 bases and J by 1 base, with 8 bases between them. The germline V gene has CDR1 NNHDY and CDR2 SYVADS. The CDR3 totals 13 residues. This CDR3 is CASSPSGAETLYF. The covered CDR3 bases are TGTGCCAGCAGCCCTTCTGGTGCAGAA.

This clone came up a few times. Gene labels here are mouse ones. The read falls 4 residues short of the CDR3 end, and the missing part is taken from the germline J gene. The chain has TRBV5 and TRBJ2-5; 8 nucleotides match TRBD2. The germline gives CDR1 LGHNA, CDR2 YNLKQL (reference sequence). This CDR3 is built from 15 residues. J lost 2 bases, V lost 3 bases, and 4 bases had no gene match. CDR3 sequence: CASSQGGTGQDTQYF. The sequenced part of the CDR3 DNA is TGTGCCAGCAGCCAGGGCGGGACTGGCCAAGAC.

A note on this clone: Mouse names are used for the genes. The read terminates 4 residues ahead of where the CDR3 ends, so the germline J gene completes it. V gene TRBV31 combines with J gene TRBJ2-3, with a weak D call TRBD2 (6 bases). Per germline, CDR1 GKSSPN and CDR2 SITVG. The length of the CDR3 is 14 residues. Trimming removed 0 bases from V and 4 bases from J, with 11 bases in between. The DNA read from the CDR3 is TGTGCCTGGAGTCTCACGACTGGTACAGAA. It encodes CAWSLTTGTE. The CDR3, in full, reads CAWSLTTGTETLYF.

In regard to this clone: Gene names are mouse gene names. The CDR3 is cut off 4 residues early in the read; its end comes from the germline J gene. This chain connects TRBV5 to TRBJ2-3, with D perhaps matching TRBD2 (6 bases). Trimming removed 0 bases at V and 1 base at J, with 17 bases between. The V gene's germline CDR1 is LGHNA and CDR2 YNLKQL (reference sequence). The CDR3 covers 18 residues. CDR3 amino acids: CASSQDLGWGGGAETLYF. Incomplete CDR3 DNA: TGTGCCAGCAGCCAAGATCTAGGCTGGGGAGGTGGTGCAGAA.

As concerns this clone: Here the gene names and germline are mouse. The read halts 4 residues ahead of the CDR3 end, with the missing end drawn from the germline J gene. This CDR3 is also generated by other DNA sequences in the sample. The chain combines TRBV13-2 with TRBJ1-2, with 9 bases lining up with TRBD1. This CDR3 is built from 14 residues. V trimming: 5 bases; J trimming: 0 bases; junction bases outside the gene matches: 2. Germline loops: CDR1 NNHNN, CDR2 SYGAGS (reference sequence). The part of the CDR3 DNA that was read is TGTGCCAGCGGAGGGACAGGGTCAAACTCC. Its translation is CASGGTGSNS. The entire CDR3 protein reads CASGGTGSNSDYTF.

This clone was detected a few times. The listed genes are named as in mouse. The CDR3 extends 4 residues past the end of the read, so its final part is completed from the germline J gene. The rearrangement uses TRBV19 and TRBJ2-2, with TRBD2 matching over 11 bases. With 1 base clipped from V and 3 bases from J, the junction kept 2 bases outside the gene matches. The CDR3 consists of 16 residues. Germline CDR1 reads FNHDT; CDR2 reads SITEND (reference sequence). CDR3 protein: CASSITGGADTGQLYF. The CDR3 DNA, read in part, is TGTGCCAGCAGTATAACTGGGGGGGCGGACACCGGG.

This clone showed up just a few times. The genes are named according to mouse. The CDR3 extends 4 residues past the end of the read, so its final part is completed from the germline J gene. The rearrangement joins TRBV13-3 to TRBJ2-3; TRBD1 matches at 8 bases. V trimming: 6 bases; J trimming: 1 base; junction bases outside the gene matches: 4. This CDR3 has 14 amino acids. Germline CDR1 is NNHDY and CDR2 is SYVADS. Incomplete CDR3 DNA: TGTGCCAGCATAGACAGGGGAGGTGCAGAA. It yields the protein CASIDRGGAE. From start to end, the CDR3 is CASIDRGGAETLYF.

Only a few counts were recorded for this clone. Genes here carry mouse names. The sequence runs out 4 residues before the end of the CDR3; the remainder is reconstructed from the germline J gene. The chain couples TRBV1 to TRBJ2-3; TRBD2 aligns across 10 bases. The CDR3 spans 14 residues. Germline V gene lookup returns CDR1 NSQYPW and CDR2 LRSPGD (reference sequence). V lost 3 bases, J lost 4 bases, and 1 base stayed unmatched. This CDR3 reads CTCSATGGPETLYF. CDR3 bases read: TGCACCTGCAGTGCGACTGGGGGGCCAGAA.

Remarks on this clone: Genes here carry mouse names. CDR3 DNA, as far as it was read: TGTGCCAGCGGCGCGGACTGGGCACAAGAC. Translating gives CASGADWAQD. The whole CDR3 protein reads CASGADWAQDTQYF. The gene calls are TRBV13-2 and TRBJ2-5; TRBD2 matches at 8 bases. Read sequence stops 4 residues before the CDR3 end, and the germline J gene provides the missing end. The V segment lost 5 bases and the J segment 3 bases; nucleotides outside the gene matches: 5. CDR3 length: 14 residues. The germline V gene has CDR1 NNHNN and CDR2 SYGAGS (reference sequence).

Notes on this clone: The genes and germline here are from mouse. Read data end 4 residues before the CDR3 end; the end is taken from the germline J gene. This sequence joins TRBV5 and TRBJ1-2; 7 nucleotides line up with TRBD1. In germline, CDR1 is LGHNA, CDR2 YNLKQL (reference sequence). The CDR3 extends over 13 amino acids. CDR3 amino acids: CASSHTGESDYTF. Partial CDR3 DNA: TGTGCCAGCAGCCATACAGGGGAGTCC.

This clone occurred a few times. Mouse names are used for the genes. CDR3 protein: CASSIAGGLYAEQFF. CDR3 DNA (partial): TGTGCCAGCAGTATTGCTGGGGGGCTCTATGCT. This chain joins TRBV19 and TRBJ2-1; 8 bases line up with TRBD2. The read is 4 residues too short to cover the CDR3 end, so that end is filled in from the germline J gene. Germline trimming cut 2 bases from V and 3 bases from J; bases unmatched to any gene: 4. CDR1 is FNHDT and CDR2 is SITEND in the germline V gene (reference sequence). This CDR3 has 15 residues.

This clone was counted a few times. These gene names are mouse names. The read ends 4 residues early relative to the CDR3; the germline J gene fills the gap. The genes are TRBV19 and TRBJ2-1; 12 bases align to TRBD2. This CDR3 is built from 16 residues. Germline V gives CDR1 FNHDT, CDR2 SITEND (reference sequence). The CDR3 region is CASSIRLGGRGAEQFF. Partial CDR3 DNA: TGTGCCAGCAGTATAAGACTGGGGGGGCGGGGAGCT.

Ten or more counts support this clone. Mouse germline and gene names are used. The part of the CDR3 DNA that was read is TGTGCCTGGAGTCCAGGGACAGGGATCTATGCT. As protein: CAWSPGTGIYA. The entire CDR3 protein is CAWSPGTGIYAEQFF. This rearrangement joins TRBV31 to TRBJ2-1; TRBD1 aligns across 9 bases. The read terminates 4 residues ahead of where the CDR3 ends, so the germline J gene completes it. V trimming: 1 base; J trimming: 3 bases; junction bases outside the gene matches: 4. The germline gives CDR1 GKSSPN, CDR2 SITVG. The CDR3 extends over 15 amino acids.

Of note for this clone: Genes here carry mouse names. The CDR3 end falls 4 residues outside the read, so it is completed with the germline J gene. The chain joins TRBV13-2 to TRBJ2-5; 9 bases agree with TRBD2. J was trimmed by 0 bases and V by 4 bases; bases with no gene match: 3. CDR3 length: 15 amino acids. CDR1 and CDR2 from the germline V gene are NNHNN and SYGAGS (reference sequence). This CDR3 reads CASGYWGVNQDTQYF. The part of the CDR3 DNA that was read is TGTGCCAGCGGTTACTGGGGGGTTAACCAAGAC.

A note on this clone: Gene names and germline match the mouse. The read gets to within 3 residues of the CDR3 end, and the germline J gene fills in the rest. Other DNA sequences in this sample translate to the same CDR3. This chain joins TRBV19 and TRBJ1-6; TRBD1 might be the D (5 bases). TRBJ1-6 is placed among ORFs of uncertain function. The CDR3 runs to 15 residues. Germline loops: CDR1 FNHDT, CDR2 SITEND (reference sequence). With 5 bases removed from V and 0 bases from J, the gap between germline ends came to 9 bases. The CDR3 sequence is CASSRQNSYNSPLYF. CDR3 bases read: TGTGCCAGCAGCAGACAGAATTCCTATAATTCGCCC.

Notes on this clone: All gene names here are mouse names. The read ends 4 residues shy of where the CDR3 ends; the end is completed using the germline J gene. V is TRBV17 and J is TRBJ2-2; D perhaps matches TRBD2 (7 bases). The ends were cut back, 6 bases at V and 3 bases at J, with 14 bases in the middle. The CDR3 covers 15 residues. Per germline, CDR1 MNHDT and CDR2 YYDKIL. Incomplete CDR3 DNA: TGTGCTAGCAGCAGGTGGGGGGCAGACACCGGG. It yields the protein CASSRWGADTG. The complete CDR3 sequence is CASSRWGADTGQLYF.

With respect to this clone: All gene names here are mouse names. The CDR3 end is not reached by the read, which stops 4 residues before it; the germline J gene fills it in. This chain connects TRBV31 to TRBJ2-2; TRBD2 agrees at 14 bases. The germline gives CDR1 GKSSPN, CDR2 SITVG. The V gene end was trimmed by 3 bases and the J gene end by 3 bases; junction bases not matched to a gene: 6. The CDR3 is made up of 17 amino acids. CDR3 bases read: TGTGCCTGGAGCGGGACTGGGGGGGCGCGGTACACCGGG. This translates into CAWSGTGGARYTG. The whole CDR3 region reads CAWSGTGGARYTGQLYF.

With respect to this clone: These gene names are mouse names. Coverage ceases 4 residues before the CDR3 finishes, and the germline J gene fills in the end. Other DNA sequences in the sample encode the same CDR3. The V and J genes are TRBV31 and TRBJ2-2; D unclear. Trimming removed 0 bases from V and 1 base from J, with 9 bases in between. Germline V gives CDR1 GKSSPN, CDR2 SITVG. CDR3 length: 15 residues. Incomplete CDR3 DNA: TGTGCCTGGAGTCTGGGTGGGAGAAACACCGGG. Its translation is CAWSLGGRNTG. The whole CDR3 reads CAWSLGGRNTGQLYF. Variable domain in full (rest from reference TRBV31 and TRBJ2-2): AQTIHQWPVAEIKAVGSPLSLGCTIKGKSSPNLYWYWQATGGTLQQLFYSITVGQVESVVQLNLSASRPKDDQFILSTEKLLLSHSGFYLCAWSLGGRNTGQLYFGEGSKLTVL.

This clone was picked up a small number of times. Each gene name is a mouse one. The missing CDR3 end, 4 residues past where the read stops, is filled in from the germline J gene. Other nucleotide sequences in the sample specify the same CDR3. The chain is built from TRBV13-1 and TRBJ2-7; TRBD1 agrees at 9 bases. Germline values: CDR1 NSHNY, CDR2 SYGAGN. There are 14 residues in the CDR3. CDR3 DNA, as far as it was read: TGTGCCAGCAGTGGTCCGGGACAGGGATAT. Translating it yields CASSGPGQGY. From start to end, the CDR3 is CASSGPGQGYEQYF.

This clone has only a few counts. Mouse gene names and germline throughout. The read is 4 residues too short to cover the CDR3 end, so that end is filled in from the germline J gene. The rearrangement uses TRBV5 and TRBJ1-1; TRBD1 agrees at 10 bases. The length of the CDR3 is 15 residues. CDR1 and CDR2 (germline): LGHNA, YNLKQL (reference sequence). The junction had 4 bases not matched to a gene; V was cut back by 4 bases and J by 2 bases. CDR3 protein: CASSPGDRGNTEVFF. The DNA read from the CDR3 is TGTGCCAGCAGCCCCGGGGACAGGGGTAACACA.

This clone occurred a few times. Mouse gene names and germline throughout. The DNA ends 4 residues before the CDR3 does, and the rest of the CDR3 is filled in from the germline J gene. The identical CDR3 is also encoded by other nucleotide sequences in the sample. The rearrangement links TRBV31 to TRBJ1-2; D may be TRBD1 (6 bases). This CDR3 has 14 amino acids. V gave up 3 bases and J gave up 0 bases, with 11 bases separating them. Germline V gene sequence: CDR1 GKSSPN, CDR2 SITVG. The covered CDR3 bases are TGTGCCTGGAGCCCGGGACAACCAAACTCC. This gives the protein CAWSPGQPNS. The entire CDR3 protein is CAWSPGQPNSDYTF.

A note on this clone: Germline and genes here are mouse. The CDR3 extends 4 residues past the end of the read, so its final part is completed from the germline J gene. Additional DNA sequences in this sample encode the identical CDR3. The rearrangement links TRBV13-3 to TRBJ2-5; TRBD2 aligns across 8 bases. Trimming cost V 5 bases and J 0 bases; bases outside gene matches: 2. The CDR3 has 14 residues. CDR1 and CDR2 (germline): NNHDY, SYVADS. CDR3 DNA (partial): TGTGCCAGCAGGTTGGGGGGGAACCAAGAC. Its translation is CASRLGGNQD. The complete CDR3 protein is CASRLGGNQDTQYF.

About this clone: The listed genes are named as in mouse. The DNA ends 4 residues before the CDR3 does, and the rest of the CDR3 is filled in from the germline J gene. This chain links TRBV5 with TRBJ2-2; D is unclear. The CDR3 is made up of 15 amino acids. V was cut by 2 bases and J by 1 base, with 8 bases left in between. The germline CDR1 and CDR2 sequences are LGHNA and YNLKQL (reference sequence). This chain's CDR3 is CASSQIAENTGQLYF. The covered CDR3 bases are TGTGCCAGCAGCCAAATCGCAGAAAACACCGGG.

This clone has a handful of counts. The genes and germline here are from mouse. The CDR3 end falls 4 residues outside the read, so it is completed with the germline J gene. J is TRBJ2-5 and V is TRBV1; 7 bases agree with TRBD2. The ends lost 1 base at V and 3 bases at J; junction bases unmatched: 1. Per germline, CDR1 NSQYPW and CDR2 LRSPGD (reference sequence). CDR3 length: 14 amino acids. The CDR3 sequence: CTCSAADWQDTQYF. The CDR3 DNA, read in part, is TGCACCTGCAGTGCAGCGGACTGGCAAGAC.

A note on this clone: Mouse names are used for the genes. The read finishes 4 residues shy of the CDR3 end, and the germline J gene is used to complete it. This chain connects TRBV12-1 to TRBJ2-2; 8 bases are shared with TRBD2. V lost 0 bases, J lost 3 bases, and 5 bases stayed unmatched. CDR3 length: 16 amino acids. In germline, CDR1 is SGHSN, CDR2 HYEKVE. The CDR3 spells CASSLPGLEDTGQLYF. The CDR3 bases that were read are TGTGCCAGCTCTCTCCCGGGACTGGAAGACACCGGG.

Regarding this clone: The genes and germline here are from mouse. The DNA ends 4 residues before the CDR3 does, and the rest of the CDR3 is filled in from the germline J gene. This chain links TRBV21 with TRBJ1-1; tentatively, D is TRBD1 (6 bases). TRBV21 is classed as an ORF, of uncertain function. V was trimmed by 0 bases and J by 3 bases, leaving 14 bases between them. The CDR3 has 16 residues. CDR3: CASSQSNWEGDTEVFF. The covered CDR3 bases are TGTGCTAGCAGTCAATCTAATTGGGAGGGGGACACA.